Each of the 22 T cell receptor beta chains below was sequenced from the same sample in a study of cytomegalovirus exposure and HLA in healthy donors. PCR employed 60 Vbeta and 13 Jbeta primers. The data were produced by immunoSEQ multiplex PCR, yet TCRdb's version contains in-frame clones alone and is incomplete. The sample records around 90,000 clones, approximately 64% being singletons. Sequencing was performed on PBMCs. These receptors all come from a boy under 18 in good health and CMV-seropositive.

This chain links TRBV5-4 with TRBJ2-2; 8 nucleotides agree with TRBD2. V was clipped by 0 bases and J by 1 base; unmatched bases: 2. This CDR3 spans 16 amino acids. CDR1 is SGHNT and CDR2 is YYREEE in the germline V gene (reference sequence). The CDR3 is CASSLGLAGNTGELFF. Written as DNA, the CDR3 is TGTGCCAGCAGCTTGGGTCTAGCGGGGAACACCGGGGAGCTGTTTTTT.

V usage is TRBV10-1 and J usage is TRBJ2-2, with D possibly matching TRBD1 (5 bases). The CDR3 has 15 amino acids. The germline V and J ends were trimmed by 4 bases and 2 bases, with 11 bases remaining between them. In germline, CDR1 is WNHNN, CDR2 SYGVQD (reference sequence). CDR3 sequence (DNA): TGCGCCAGCAGTGGAACACAGGATAACACCGGGGAGCTGTTTTTT. Residues: CASSGTQDNTGELFF.

The V call is TRBV7-9, the J call TRBJ1-5; tentatively, D is TRBD1 (5 bases). The CDR3 loop spans 15 amino acids. V gave up 4 bases and J gave up 0 bases, with 10 bases separating them. Germline V lookup: CDR1 SEHNR, CDR2 FQNEAQ (reference sequence). In DNA, the CDR3 is TGTGCCAGCAGCTCATCGGGGGATAGCAATCAGCCCCAGCATTTT. Protein sequence: CASSSSGDSNQPQHF.

The chain carries TRBV15 and TRBJ1-2; D remains ambiguous. CDR1 LNHNV and CDR2 YYDKDF come from the germline V gene (reference sequence). The CDR3 extends over 14 amino acids. V lost 1 base and J 8 bases, leaving 14 bases between the germline ends. The CDR3 reads CATSRGDYSGGYTF. CDR3 sequence (DNA): TGTGCCACCAGCAGAGGCGACTATTCAGGAGGCTACACCTTC.

The rearrangement joins TRBV19 to TRBJ1-4; TRBD1 matches at 7 bases. Germline V gene data show CDR1 as LNHDA and CDR2 as SQIVND (reference sequence). V lost 6 bases, J lost 3 bases, and 16 bases stayed unmatched. The CDR3 covers 18 residues. CDR3: CASSVTHPGQSSNEKLFF. The CDR3 DNA follows: TGTGCCAGTAGCGTCACCCACCCGGGACAGAGTTCTAATGAAAAACTGTTTTTT.

The chain couples TRBV15 to TRBJ1-2, with D uncertain. Germline-derived CDR1 and CDR2 are LNHNV and YYDKDF (reference sequence). The CDR3 totals 13 residues. V shed 3 bases and J shed 8 bases, with 13 bases lying between them. CDR3 in amino acids: CATSRTRVDGYTF. The DNA of the CDR3 is TGTGCCACCAGCAGGACTAGGGTTGACGGCTACACCTTC.

The V gene is TRBV19, the J gene TRBJ2-7; D unresolved. The CDR3 length is 14 residues. With 6 bases removed from V and 0 bases from J, the gap between germline ends came to 12 bases. Per germline, CDR1 LNHDA and CDR2 SQIVND (reference sequence). The CDR3 sequence is CASRVGAPSYEQYF. The CDR3 nucleotides are TGTGCCAGTAGGGTAGGAGCCCCCTCCTACGAGCAGTACTTC. Variable domain in full (rest from reference TRBV19 and TRBJ2-7): DGGITQSPKYLFRKEGQNVTLSCEQNLNHDAMYWYRQDPGQGLRLIYYSQIVNDFQKGDIAEGYSVSREKKESFPLTVTSAQKNPTAFYLCASRVGAPSYEQYFGPGTRLTVT.

This chain connects TRBV2 to TRBJ2-1, with TRBD1 as a possible D gene (6 bases). The CDR3 is 14 amino acids. Trimming cost V 7 bases and J 7 bases, with 17 bases left between them. Germline V gene lookup returns CDR1 SNHLY and CDR2 FYNNEI. The DNA of the CDR3 is TGTGCCAGCATAAGGACAGCTAGGACTAATGAGCAGTTCTTC. This translates into CASIRTARTNEQFF.

This clone was seen more than once but under ten times. The CDR3 region has the DNA TGCAGCGTGACCCGGGACAGGGGAAGTATGGATACGCAGTATTTT. Its translation is CSVTRDRGSMDTQYF. The chain joins TRBV29-1 to TRBJ2-3, with TRBD1 identical over 10 bases. The ends lost 6 bases at V and 6 bases at J; junction bases unmatched: 12. This CDR3 region has 15 residues. The germline CDR1 and CDR2 sequences are SQVTM and ANQGSEA.

The V gene is TRBV30, the J gene TRBJ2-6; D unresolved. CDR1 is GTSNPN, CDR2 SVGIG, per germline (reference sequence). This CDR3 is built from 15 residues. V lost 3 bases, J lost 2 bases, and 11 bases lay in between. Here the CDR3 reads CAWRNLVAGANVLTF. The CDR3 DNA is TGTGCCTGGAGAAACTTGGTGGCTGGGGCCAACGTCCTGACTTTC.

The chain employs TRBV7-9 and TRBJ1-6; TRBD1 matches at 11 bases. The trim removed 5 bases at V and 8 bases at J, leaving 2 bases unmatched. CDR3 length equals 14 residues. Per germline, CDR1 SEHNR and CDR2 FQNEAQ (reference sequence). This CDR3 reads CASSQDRGHSPLHF. CDR3 nucleotides: TGTGCCAGCAGCCAGGACAGGGGGCATTCACCCCTCCACTTT. Combining the CDR3 with reference TRBV7-9 and TRBJ1-6 gives the whole variable domain DTGVSQNPRHKITKRGQNVTFRCDPISEHNRLYWYRQTLGQGPEFLTYFQNEAQLEKSRLLSDRFSAERPKGSFSTLEIQRTEQGDSAMYLCASSQDRGHSPLHFGNGTRLTVT.

The chain joins TRBV25-1 to TRBJ2-5; 14 positions agree with TRBD2. The V and J ends lost 4 bases and 4 bases, in that order; junction bases with no gene match: 5. Germline V gene lookup returns CDR1 MGHDK and CDR2 SYGVNS. CDR3 length: 16 residues. DNA of the CDR3: TGTGCCAGCAGTGGGGGACTAGCGGGAGTTTTAGAGACCCAGTACTTC. This sequence encodes CASSGGLAGVLETQYF.

CDR3 DNA: TGTGCCAGCTGGGGACAGGGTGGTTACGAGCAGTACTTC. This encodes CASWGQGGYEQYF. This rearrangement joins TRBV27 to TRBJ2-5; 9 positions match TRBD1. The closer fit of TRBJ2-7 to the DNA end suggests the J call may be wrong. The CDR3 contains 13 residues. Germline V gene lookup returns CDR1 MNHEY and CDR2 SMNVEV (reference sequence).

This clone was detected only a few times. Its ends do not fully match the called genes, so a read error is possible. The rearrangement joins TRBV9 to TRBJ1-3, with unresolved D. Per the germline V gene, CDR1 is SGDLS and CDR2 is YYNGEE. CDR3 size: 14 residues. CDR3 in amino acids: CASSVQSRGDTIYF. The DNA of the CDR3 is TGTGCCAGCAGCGTTCAATCCCGTGGAGACACCATATATTTT.

The chain recombines TRBV7-9 with TRBJ1-4; D call uncertain. The CDR3 totals 15 residues. Germline V lookup: CDR1 SEHNR, CDR2 FQNEAQ (reference sequence). V lost 4 bases, J lost 5 bases, and 14 bases lay in between. CDR3 sequence (DNA): TGTGCCAGCAGCTCCAGCGGGCCGCTAAATGAAAAACTGTTTTTT. This encodes CASSSSGPLNEKLFF.

This chain joins TRBV25-1 and TRBJ1-1; 9 bases align to TRBD1. After removal of 5 bases from V and 5 bases from J, the junction contained 9 bases not matched to a gene. The CDR3 has 15 residues. CDR1 and CDR2 from the germline V gene are MGHDK and SYGVNS. CDR3 nucleotides: TGTGCCAGCAGTAACCACCCCGGGACAGGGACTGAAGCTTTCTTT. This sequence encodes CASSNHPGTGTEAFF.

The chain links TRBV2 to TRBJ1-1, with unresolved D. The germline V gene has CDR1 SNHLY and CDR2 FYNNEI. The CDR3 is made up of 13 amino acids. Trimming removed 2 bases from V and 5 bases from J, with 9 bases in between. The CDR3 DNA reads as TGTGCCAGCAGTGAAAACGGAGGGACTGAAGCTTTCTTT. This translates into CASSENGGTEAFF.

The chain combines TRBV27 with TRBJ2-1; possibly TRBD1 for D (5 bases). CDR3 length: 13 amino acids. Germline V lookup: CDR1 MNHEY, CDR2 SMNVEV (reference sequence). Trimming pared 4 bases from V and 12 bases from J, leaving 16 bases between. The CDR3 spells CASSSTQGLMQFF. Written as DNA, the CDR3 is TGTGCCAGCAGTTCAACCCAGGGTCTGATGCAGTTCTTC.

The V and J genes are TRBV7-9 and TRBJ1-2; D might be TRBD1 (5 bases). V lost 0 bases and J 9 bases, leaving 14 bases between the germline ends. Germline V CDR1 and CDR2: SEHNR, FQNEAQ (reference sequence). This CDR3 has 14 amino acids. Here the CDR3 DNA reads TGTGCCAGCAGCTTAGCGCTTGGGAGGGGCAGCTACACCTTC. Protein: CASSLALGRGSYTF.

The chain has TRBV18 and TRBJ2-3; a weak D match, TRBD1 (6 bases). The CDR3 loop spans 17 amino acids. CDR1 is KGHSH, CDR2 LQKENI, per germline. V was clipped by 2 bases and J by 2 bases, with 17 bases between them. The CDR3 DNA follows: TGTGCCAGCTCACCAAGCTTCCGGGACACTTACACAGATACGCAGTATTTT. Protein product: CASSPSFRDTYTDTQYF.

The gene calls are TRBV5-4 and TRBJ1-2; no definite D call. V was trimmed by 1 base and J by 1 base, leaving 5 bases between them. The CDR3 is made up of 13 amino acids. Germline CDR1 is SGHNT and CDR2 is YYREEE (reference sequence). CDR3 DNA sequence: TGTGCCAGCAGCTTGAACAGTAACTATGGCTACACCTTC. This gives the protein CASSLNSNYGYTF.

The chain links TRBV2 to TRBJ1-1, with D possibly matching TRBD1 (5 bases). This CDR3 is built from 15 residues. Germline assignment: CDR1 SNHLY and CDR2 FYNNEI. Trimming removed 3 bases from V and 5 bases from J, with 16 bases in between. Here the CDR3 reads CASSDLGARGTEAFF. The CDR3 nucleotides are TGTGCCAGCAGTGATTTAGGGGCGCGAGGAACTGAAGCTTTCTTT.